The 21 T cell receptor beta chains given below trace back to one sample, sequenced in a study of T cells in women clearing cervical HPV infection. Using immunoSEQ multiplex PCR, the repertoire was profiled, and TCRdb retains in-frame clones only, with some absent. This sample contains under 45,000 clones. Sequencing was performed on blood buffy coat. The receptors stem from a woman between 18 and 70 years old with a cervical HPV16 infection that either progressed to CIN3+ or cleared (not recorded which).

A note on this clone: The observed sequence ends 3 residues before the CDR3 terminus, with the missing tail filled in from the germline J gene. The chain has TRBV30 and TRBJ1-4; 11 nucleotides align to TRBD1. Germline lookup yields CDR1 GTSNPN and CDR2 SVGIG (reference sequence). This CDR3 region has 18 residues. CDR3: CAWARGSGQGAVISPLFF. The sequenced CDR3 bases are TGTGCCTGGGCCCGCGGGAGCGGACAGGGGGCAGTTATTTCACCA.

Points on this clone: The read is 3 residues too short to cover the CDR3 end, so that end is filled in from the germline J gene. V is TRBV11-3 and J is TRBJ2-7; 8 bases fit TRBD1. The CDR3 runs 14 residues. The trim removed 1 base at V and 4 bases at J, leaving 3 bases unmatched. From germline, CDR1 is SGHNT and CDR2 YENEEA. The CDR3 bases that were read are TGTGCCAGCAGCTTAGGGACAGGGCCATACGAG. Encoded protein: CASSLGTGPYE. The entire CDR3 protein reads CASSLGTGPYEQYF.

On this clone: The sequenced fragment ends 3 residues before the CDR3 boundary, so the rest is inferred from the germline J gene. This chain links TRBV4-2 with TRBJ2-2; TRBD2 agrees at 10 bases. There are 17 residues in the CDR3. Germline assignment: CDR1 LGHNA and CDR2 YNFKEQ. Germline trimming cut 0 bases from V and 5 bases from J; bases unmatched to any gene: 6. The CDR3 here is CASSQEAGGPLTGELFF. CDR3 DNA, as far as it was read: TGTGCCAGCAGCCAAGAAGCGGGGGGGCCTCTTACCGGGGAG.

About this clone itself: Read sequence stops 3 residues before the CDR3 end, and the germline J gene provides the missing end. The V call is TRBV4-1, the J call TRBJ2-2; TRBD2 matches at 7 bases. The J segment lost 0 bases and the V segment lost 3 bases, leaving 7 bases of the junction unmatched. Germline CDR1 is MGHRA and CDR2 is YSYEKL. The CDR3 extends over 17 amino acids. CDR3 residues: CASSQGISGPNTGELFF. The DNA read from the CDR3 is TGCGCCAGCAGCCAGGGCATTAGCGGGCCGAACACCGGGGAG.

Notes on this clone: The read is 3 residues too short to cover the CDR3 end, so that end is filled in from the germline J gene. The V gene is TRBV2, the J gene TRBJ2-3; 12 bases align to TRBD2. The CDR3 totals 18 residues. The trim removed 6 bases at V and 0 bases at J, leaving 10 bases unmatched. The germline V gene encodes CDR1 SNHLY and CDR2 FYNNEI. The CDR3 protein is CASRETSGGTRSTDTQYF. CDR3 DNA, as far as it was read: TGTGCCAGCAGGGAGACTAGCGGGGGAACGAGGAGCACAGATACG.

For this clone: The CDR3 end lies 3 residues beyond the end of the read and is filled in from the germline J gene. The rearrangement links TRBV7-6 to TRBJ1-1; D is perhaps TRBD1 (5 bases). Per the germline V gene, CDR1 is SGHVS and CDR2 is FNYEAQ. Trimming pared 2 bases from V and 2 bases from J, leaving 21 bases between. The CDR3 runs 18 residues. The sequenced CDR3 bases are TGTGCCAGCAGCTTAATGCGGGGCGGAGGGACCCTAAACACTGAA. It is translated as CASSLMRGGGTLNTE. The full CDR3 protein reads CASSLMRGGGTLNTEAFF.

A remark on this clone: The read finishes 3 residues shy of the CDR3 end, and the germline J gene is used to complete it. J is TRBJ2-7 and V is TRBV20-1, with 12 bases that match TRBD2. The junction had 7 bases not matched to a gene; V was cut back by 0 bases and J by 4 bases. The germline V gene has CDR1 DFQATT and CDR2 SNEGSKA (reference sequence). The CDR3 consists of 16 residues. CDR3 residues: CSARDGRLAGVYEQYF. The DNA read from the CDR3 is TGCAGTGCTAGAGATGGGAGACTAGCGGGAGTATACGAG.

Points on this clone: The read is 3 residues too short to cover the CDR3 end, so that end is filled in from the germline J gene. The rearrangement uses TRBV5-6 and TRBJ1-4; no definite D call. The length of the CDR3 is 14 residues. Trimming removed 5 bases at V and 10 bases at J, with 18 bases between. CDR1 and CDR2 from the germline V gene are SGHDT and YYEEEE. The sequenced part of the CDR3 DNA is TGTGCCAGCAGTTCAGTAGAAGTTAGCGGAAAA. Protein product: CASSSVEVSGK. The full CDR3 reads CASSSVEVSGKLFF.

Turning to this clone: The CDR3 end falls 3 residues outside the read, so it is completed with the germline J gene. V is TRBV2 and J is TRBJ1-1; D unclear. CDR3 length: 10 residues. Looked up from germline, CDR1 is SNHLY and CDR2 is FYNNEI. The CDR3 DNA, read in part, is TGTGCCAGCAGCGGCAGGGAA. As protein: CASSGRE. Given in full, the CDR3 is CASSGREAFF.

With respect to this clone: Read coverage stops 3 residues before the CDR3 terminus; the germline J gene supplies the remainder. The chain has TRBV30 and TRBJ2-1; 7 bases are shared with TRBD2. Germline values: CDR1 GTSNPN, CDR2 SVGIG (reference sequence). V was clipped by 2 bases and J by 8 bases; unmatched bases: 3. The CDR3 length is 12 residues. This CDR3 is CAWSLAGDEQFF. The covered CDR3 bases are TGTGCCTGGAGTCTGGCGGGAGATGAG.

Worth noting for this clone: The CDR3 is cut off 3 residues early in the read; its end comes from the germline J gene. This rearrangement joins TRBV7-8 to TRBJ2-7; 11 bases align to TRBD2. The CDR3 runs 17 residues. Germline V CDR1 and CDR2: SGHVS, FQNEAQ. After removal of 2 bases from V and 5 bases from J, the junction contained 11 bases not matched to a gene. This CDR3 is CASSLRPLAGGPHEQYF. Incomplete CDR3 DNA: TGTGCCAGCAGCTTAAGGCCTCTAGCGGGAGGTCCACACGAG.

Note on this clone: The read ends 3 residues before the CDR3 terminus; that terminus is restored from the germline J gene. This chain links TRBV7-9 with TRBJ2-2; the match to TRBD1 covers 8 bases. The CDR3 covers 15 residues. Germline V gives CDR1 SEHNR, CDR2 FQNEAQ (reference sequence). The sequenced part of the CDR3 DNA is TGTGCCAGCAGCCCCGGACAGGGTGGAGATGAAAAG. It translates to CASSPGQGGDEK. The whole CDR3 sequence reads CASSPGQGGDEKLFF.

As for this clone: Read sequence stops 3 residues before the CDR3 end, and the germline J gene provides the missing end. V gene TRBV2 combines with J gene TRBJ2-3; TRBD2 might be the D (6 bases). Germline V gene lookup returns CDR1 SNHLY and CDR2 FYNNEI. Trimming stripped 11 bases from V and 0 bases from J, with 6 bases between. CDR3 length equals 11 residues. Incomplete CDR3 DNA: TGTGCCGGGACTAGCACAGATACG. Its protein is CAGTSTDT. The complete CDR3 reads CAGTSTDTQYF. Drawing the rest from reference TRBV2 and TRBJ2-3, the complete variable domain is EPEVTQTPSHQVTQMGQEVILRCVPISNHLYFYWYRQILGQKVEFLVSFYNNEISEKSEIFDDQFSVERPDGSNFTLKIRSTKLEDSAMYFCAGTSTDTQYFGPGTRLTVL.

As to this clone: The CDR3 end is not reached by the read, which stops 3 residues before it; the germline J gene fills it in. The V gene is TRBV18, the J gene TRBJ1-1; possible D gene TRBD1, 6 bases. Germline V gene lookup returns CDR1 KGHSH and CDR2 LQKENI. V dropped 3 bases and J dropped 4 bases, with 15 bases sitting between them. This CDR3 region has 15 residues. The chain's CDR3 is CASSPGQRFFTEAFF. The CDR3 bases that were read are TGTGCCAGCTCACCTGGACAGCGATTTTTCACTGAA. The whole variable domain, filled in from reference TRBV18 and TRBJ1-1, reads NAGVMQNPRHLVRRRGQEARLRCSPMKGHSHVYWYRQLPEEGLKFMVYLQKENIIDESGMPKERFSAEFPKEGPSILRIQQVVRGDSAAYFCASSPGQRFFTEAFFGQGTRLTVV.

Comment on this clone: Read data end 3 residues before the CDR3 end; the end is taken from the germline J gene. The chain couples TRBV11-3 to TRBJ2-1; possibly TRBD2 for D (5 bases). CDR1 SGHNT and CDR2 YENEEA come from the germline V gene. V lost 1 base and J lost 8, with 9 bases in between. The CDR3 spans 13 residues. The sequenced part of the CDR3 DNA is TGTGCCAGCAGCTTAGTTAGCGCCTATGAG. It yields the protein CASSLVSAYE. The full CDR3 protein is CASSLVSAYEQFF.

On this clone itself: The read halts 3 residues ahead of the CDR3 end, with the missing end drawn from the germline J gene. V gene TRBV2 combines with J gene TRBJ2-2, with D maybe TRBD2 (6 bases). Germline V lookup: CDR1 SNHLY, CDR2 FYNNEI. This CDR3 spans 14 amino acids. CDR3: CASSRGGANEKLFF. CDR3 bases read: TGTGCCAGCAGTCGAGGAGGGGCTAATGAAAAG.

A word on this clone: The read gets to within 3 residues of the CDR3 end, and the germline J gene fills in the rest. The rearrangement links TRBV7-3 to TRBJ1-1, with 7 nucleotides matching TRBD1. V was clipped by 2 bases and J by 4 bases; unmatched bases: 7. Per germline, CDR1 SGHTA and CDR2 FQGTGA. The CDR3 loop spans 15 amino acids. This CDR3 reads CASSLEGGLGTEAFF. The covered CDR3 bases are TGTGCCAGCAGCTTAGAAGGGGGCCTGGGCACTGAA. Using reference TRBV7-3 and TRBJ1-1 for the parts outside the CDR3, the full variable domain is GAGVSQTPSNKVTEKGKYVELRCDPISGHTALYWYRQSLGQGPEFLIYFQGTGAADDSGLPNDRFFAVRPEGSVSTLKIQRTERGDSAVYLCASSLEGGLGTEAFFGQGTRLTVV.

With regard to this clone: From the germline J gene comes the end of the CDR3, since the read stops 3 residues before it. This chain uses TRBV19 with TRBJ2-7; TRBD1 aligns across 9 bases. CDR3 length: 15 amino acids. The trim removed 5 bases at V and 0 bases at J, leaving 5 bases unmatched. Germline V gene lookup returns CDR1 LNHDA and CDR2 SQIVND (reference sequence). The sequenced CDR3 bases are TGTGCCAGTAGTCCAAGGGACAGGGTCTCCTACGAG. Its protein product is CASSPRDRVSYE. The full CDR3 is CASSPRDRVSYEQYF.

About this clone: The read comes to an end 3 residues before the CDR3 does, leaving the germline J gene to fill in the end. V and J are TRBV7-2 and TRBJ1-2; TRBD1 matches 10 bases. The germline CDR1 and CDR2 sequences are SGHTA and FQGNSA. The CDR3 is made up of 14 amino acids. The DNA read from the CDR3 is TGTGCCAGCAGCCGGGACAGGGGCTACAATGAC. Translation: CASSRDRGYND. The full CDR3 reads CASSRDRGYNDYTF.

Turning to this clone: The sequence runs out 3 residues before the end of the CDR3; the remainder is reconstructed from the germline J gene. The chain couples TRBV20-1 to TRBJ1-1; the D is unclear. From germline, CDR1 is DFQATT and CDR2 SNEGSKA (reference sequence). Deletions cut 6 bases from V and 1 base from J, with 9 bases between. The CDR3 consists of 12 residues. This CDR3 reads CSAPRGNTEAFF. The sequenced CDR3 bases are TGCAGTGCCCCTCGGGGGAACACTGAA.

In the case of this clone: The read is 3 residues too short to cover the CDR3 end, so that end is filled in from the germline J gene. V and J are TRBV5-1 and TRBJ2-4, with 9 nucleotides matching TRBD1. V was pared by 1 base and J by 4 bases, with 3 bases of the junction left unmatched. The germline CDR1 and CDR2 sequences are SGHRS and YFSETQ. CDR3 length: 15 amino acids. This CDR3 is CASSLPGTGKNIQYF. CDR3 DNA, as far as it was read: TGCGCCAGCAGCTTGCCAGGGACAGGGAAAAACATT.